Shown below are 20 T cell receptor beta chains from a single sample sequenced in a study of OX40 agonist ivuxolimab in advanced cancers. The method behind the library was the immunoSEQ multiplex PCR assay. As stored in TCRdb, this immuneACCESS dataset retains in-frame rearrangements with V and J assigned. A fraction of the clones does not appear; measured against another copy, unresolved V genes explain less than half of the discrepancy, and the remainder lacks a known reason. The sample table lists about 13,000 clones, around 70% of them with a count of one. Approximately 40% of the sample comes from the top ten. The source material was CD4+ or CD8+ T cells sorted from blood, sampled in a trial of the OX40 agonist ivuxolimab. The receptor set was obtained from an adult with an advanced solid tumor such as melanoma, head and neck, liver or kidney cancer.

The CDR3 reads CASSYPGLGQFF. CDR3 nucleotides: TGTGCCAGCAGTTATCCGGGACTAGGCCAGTTCTTC. This sequence joins TRBV27 and TRBJ2-1; TRBD2 matches at 8 bases. With V trimmed by 4 bases and J by 13 bases, 6 bases remained unmatched. CDR1 is MNHEY, CDR2 SMNVEV, per germline (reference sequence). The CDR3 totals 12 residues.

This clone was found a few times. This may be a read error, as it is one base from a much larger clone. V is TRBV7-6 and J is TRBJ2-7; D call uncertain. Trimming took 1 base from V and 3 from J, leaving 7 bases between them. The CDR3 sequence is 13 residues long. Per the germline V gene, CDR1 is SGHVS and CDR2 is FNYEAQ. The CDR3: CASSLEVSYEQYF. The CDR3 region has the DNA TGTGCCAGCAGCTTAGAGGTCAGCTACGAGCAGTACTTC.

The chain couples TRBV4-1 to TRBJ2-1; D call uncertain. V was clipped by 0 bases and J by 4 bases, with 13 bases between them. The CDR3 has 16 amino acids. CDR1 is MGHRA, CDR2 YSYEKL, per germline. The CDR3 here is CASSQEPYEEYNEQFF. The CDR3 DNA sequence: TGCGCCAGCAGCCAAGAACCCTACGAAGAGTACAATGAGCAGTTCTTC.

This chain connects TRBV7-2 to TRBJ1-5; D uncertain. The CDR3 extends over 13 amino acids. The ends were cut back, 3 bases at V and 5 bases at J, with 8 bases in the middle. Germline assignment: CDR1 SGHTA and CDR2 FQGNSA. CDR3: CASSFVADQPQHF. Written as DNA, the CDR3 is TGTGCCAGCAGCTTTGTGGCGGATCAGCCCCAGCATTTT.

This chain joins TRBV6-6 and TRBJ2-7; perhaps TRBD2 as D (6 bases). Trimming shortened V by 7 bases and J by 3 bases, and 13 bases separated the two germline ends. Germline CDR1 reads MNHNY; CDR2 reads SVGAGI (reference sequence). There are 13 residues in the CDR3. The CDR3 is CASTPRDFYEQYF. For the CDR3, the DNA is TGTGCCAGCACCCCCCGGGACTTCTACGAGCAGTACTTC.

This chain joins TRBV5-8 and TRBJ1-1; the match to TRBD1 covers 9 bases. J lost 10 bases, V lost 6 bases, and 7 bases had no gene match. CDR1 is SGHTS and CDR2 is YDEGEE in the germline V gene. The CDR3 contains 12 residues. CDR3 sequence reads: CASNLQGASAFF. CDR3 sequence (DNA): TGTGCCAGCAACTTACAGGGGGCCTCAGCTTTCTTT.

The V and J genes are TRBV2 and TRBJ2-7; TRBD1 might be the D (5 bases). Germline V gene sequence: CDR1 SNHLY, CDR2 FYNNEI. The CDR3 contains 13 residues. V dropped 4 bases and J dropped 2 bases, with 9 bases sitting between them. The CDR3, as DNA: TGTGCCAGCAGTGTGACAGCTACCTACGAGCAGTACTTC. It yields the protein CASSVTATYEQYF.

This clone is medium-sized. This sequence joins TRBV6-4 and TRBJ2-2; 10 bases line up with TRBD2. Germline lookup yields CDR1 MRHNA and CDR2 SNTAGT. This CDR3 region has 15 residues. Trimming took 4 bases from V and 3 from J; bases not matched to a gene: 2. The CDR3 reads CASSAGTSDTGELFF. As DNA, the CDR3 is TGTGCCAGCAGTGCCGGGACTAGCGACACCGGGGAGCTGTTTTTT.

The chain couples TRBV6-1 to TRBJ1-2; TRBD1 matches at 8 bases. Germline V gene lookup returns CDR1 MNHNS and CDR2 SASEGT. The V and J ends lost 5 bases and 6 bases, in that order; junction bases with no gene match: 8. The CDR3 length is 14 residues. The CDR3 spells CASSQDETGDGYTF. The CDR3 bases are TGTGCCAGCAGTCAGGACGAGACAGGGGATGGCTACACCTTC.

This clone has only a few counts. The rearrangement links TRBV7-9 to TRBJ1-1; 9 bases map to TRBD1. The CDR3 consists of 15 residues. Germline trimming cut 2 bases from V and 4 bases from J; bases unmatched to any gene: 5. Per germline, CDR1 SEHNR and CDR2 FQNEAQ (reference sequence). In nucleotides, the CDR3 is TGTGCCAGCAGCTTATTCGGGACAGGGTCCACTGAAGCTTTCTTT. It specifies CASSLFGTGSTEAFF.

This clone was observed a few times. The chain links TRBV5-5 to TRBJ2-1; TRBD2 matches 14 bases. The CDR3 runs 18 residues. Germline values: CDR1 SGHKS, CDR2 YYEKEE (reference sequence). V was pared by 0 bases and J by 7 bases, with 9 bases of the junction left unmatched. CDR3: CASSLAETSGRANNEQFF. The CDR3 DNA reads TGTGCCAGCAGCTTGGCCGAGACTAGCGGGAGGGCCAATAATGAGCAGTTCTTC.

This clone was counted a few times. The genes are TRBV6-5 and TRBJ2-2; a weak D match, TRBD2 (5 bases). CDR1 and CDR2 (germline): MNHEY, SVGAGI. V was pared by 7 bases and J by 1 base, with 7 bases between. The CDR3 covers 13 residues. The CDR3 reads CASIAGNTGELFF. In DNA, the CDR3 is TGTGCCAGCATCGCGGGGAACACCGGGGAGCTGTTTTTT.

Only a few counts were recorded for this clone. The V call is TRBV7-9, the J call TRBJ2-7, with 8 bases lining up with TRBD2. This CDR3 contains 17 residues. Germline trimming cut 1 base from V and 6 bases from J; bases unmatched to any gene: 14. Germline values: CDR1 SEHNR, CDR2 FQNEAQ (reference sequence). The CDR3, as DNA: TGTGCCAGCAGCTTAGGGGAAGGGGGACTAGTTGACTTCGAGCAGTACTTC. This codes for CASSLGEGGLVDFEQYF.

Relative to its sample, this clone is medium-sized. In DNA form, the CDR3 reads TGTGCCAGTAGTATAGTCGGAGGGGAACGAGAAAAACTGTTTTTT. This gives the protein CASSIVGGEREKLFF. V and J are TRBV19 and TRBJ1-4, with D possibly matching TRBD1 (5 bases). Germline CDR1 is LNHDA and CDR2 is SQIVND (reference sequence). V lost 1 base and J 8 bases, leaving 14 bases between the germline ends. This CDR3 region has 15 residues.

The chain combines TRBV6-5 with TRBJ2-7; D unresolved. The V end was cut by 5 bases, the J end by 2 bases, with 13 bases between. This CDR3 is 14 amino acids long. Germline assignment: CDR1 MNHEY and CDR2 SVGAGI. The DNA for the CDR3 is TGTGCCAGCAGTGAACAGAAGGTCCCCTACGAGCAGTACTTC. Protein product: CASSEQKVPYEQYF.

In DNA, the CDR3 is TGCAGCGCCGTAGGGGGTAATGAGCAGTTCTTC. It is translated as CSAVGGNEQFF. The gene calls are TRBV29-1 and TRBJ2-1; TRBD1 is a possible D gene (6 bases). Germline loops: CDR1 SQVTM, CDR2 ANQGSEA. Trimming left V 7 bases short and J 7 bases short, with 11 bases between. CDR3 length: 11 amino acids.

This clone was detected only a few times. The gene calls are TRBV19 and TRBJ2-5; D is unclear. The CDR3 consists of 14 residues. Germline CDR1 is LNHDA and CDR2 is SQIVND (reference sequence). Between the trimmed V and J ends, which lost 1 base and 2 bases, there was a span of 8 bases. The CDR3 bases are TGTGCCAGTAGTATAGGTAGAGGACAAGAGACCCAGTACTTC. Translating it yields CASSIGRGQETQYF. The full variable domain, completed using reference TRBV19 and TRBJ2-5, is DGGITQSPKYLFRKEGQNVTLSCEQNLNHDAMYWYRQDPGQGLRLIYYSQIVNDFQKGDIAEGYSVSREKKESFPLTVTSAQKNPTAFYLCASSIGRGQETQYFGPGTRLLVL.

This chain links TRBV5-4 with TRBJ1-2; possibly TRBD1 for D (6 bases). Trimming pared 3 bases from V and 8 bases from J, leaving 11 bases between. Germline V lookup: CDR1 SGHNT, CDR2 YYREEE (reference sequence). The CDR3 totals 12 residues. CDR3 DNA: TGTGCCAGCAGCTCGCAGGGGAACGGCTACACCTTC. Protein sequence: CASSSQGNGYTF.

The rearrangement links TRBV18 to TRBJ2-7; unclear D gene. There are 13 residues in the CDR3. Per germline, CDR1 KGHSH and CDR2 LQKENI. V was shortened by 5 bases and J by 0 bases, with 8 bases between the two germline ends. The CDR3 spells CASSAAASYEQYF. The CDR3 DNA reads as TGTGCCAGCTCAGCGGCAGCCTCCTACGAGCAGTACTTC.

This clone occurred once. The chain recombines TRBV2 with TRBJ2-2, with 10 bases that match TRBD2. The CDR3 consists of 16 residues. V lost 8 bases, J lost 7 bases, and 13 bases stayed unmatched. Germline-derived CDR1 and CDR2 are SNHLY and FYNNEI. In nucleotides, the CDR3 is TGTGCCAGCGGCCGGGCGGGACTAGCGAGGAGCGGGGAGCTGTTTTTT. This translates into CASGRAGLARSGELFF.